This T cell receptor beta chain emerged from a study of cytomegalovirus exposure and HLA in healthy donors. Points from the study as a whole: The classifier was said to identify cytomegalovirus status with high specificity and sensitivity. DRB1 showed the most TCR associations and HLA-C the fewest in a later analysis, as rates varied by HLA locus.

Per germline, CDR1 MGHDK and CDR2 SYGVNS. The V end was cut by 6 bases, the J end by 6 bases, with 14 bases between. This CDR3 comprises 13 residues. The PCR made use of 60 Vbeta and 13 Jbeta primers. The assay was immunoSEQ multiplex PCR, and TCRdb's table has in-frame clones only and misses some. The sample shows more than 150,000 clones, 79% of them seen only once. Note on this clone: Antigen: not known.

Sequencing used PBMCs. This receptor was obtained from a girl under 18 in good health and CMV-seropositive. The gene calls are TRBV25-1 and TRBJ1-2, with D perhaps matching TRBD1 (6 bases). CDR3 nucleotides: TGTGCCAGCAGCGGGCACAGGGAGAATGGCTACACCTTC. Translating gives CASSGHRENGYTF.